A selection of T cell receptor beta chains follows, all from one sample in a study of blood T cell repertoires in COVID-19. Produced via immunoSEQ multiplex PCR; TCRdb's table is partial and in-frame only. Seen here are about 370,000 clones, 85% to 90% observed once, and the top ten hold roughly 0.99%. Sequenced sample: PBMCs or T cells enriched from blood (not recorded which). The receptors originated from a man between 18 and 35 years old who had recovered from COVID-19. Each CDR3 is given with its conserved first and last residue. D genes are given only for firm matches. Size tells how often a clone was seen (once, few, many) or the class of an expanded clone, and some rows leave it out.

TRBD1	TRBJ1-1	-	TRBV18	CASSPDRVGLNTEAFF	TGTGCCAGCTCACCCGACAGGGTGGGCCTGAACACTGAAGCTTTCTTT
TRBD2	TRBJ2-5	-	TRBV28	CASTPLPGGPLGETQYF	TGTGCCAGCACCCCTTTACCGGGAGGTCCCCTAGGAGAGACCCAGTACTTC
TRBD2	TRBJ2-1	-	TRBV18	CASSPGSGSSSYNEQFF	TGTGCCAGCTCACCCGGCAGCGGGAGTTCTTCCTACAATGAGCAGTTCTTC
TRBD1	TRBJ1-2	-	TRBV25-1	CASSANRGGYTF	TGTGCCAGCAGTGCAAACAGGGGAGGCTACACCTTC
TRBD2	TRBJ2-7	-	TRBV19	CASSTLTSGRAYEQYF	TGTGCCAGTAGTACCCTGACTAGCGGGAGGGCCTACGAGCAGTACTTC
-	TRBJ1-6	-	TRBV12-3/TRBV12-4	CASSPDRIQPLHF	TGTGCCAGCAGCCCTGACAGGATACAACCCCTCCACTTT
-	TRBJ1-2	-	TRBV2	CARETYLERQYYGYTF	TGTGCCAGAGAGACCTATTTAGAGAGACAGTACTATGGCTACACCTTC
-	TRBJ2-3	-	TRBV19	CASSMGLGGRTDTQYF	TGTGCCAGTAGTATGGGTCTAGGGGGAAGAACAGATACGCAGTATTTT
-	TRBJ1-1	-	TRBV10-1	CASRSRGRIGISMNTEAFF	TGCGCCAGCAGAAGCAGGGGCCGCATCGGGATTTCTATGAACACTGAAGCTTTCTTT
-	TRBJ1-6	once	TRBV6-1	CASSEAMVSSYNSPLHF	TGTGCCAGCAGTGAAGCGATGGTGAGCTCCTATAATTCACCCCTCCACTTT
-	TRBJ2-2	-	TRBV18	CASSPGGQLNGELFF	TGTGCCAGCTCACCCGGAGGACAGTTAAACGGGGAGCTGTTTTTT
TRBD1	TRBJ1-4	-	TRBV15	CATSRPTGLMGEKLFF	TGTGCCACCAGCAGACCGACAGGGTTGATGGGAGAAAAACTGTTTTTT
-	TRBJ2-3	-	TRBV12-3/TRBV12-4	CASSSQATDTQYF	TGTGCCAGCAGTTCACAGGCGACAGATACGCAGTATTTT
-	TRBJ1-6	-	TRBV7-2	CASSLGQGLGSPLHF	TGTGCCAGCAGCTTAGGTCAGGGGCTTGGGTCACCCCTCCACTTT
-	TRBJ1-2	-	TRBV11-2	CASSLVRDFNYGYTF	TGTGCCAGCAGCTTAGTGAGGGATTTCAACTATGGCTACACCTTC
TRBD2	TRBJ2-1	few	TRBV7-2	CASSMTSGPGEQFF	TGTGCCAGCAGCATGACTAGCGGACCGGGTGAGCAGTTCTTC
-	TRBJ1-4	once	TRBV4-2	CASSQGRGYEKLFF	TGTGCCAGCAGCCAAGGCAGGGGTTACGAAAAACTGTTTTTT
TRBD1	TRBJ1-1	-	TRBV7-9	CATRPSFGTGDLNTEAFF	TGTGCCACCCGTCCTTCCTTCGGGACAGGGGACCTGAACACTGAAGCTTTCTTT
TRBD2	TRBJ2-3	-	TRBV7-2	CASSFLRLASTDTQYF	TGTGCCAGCAGCTTTTTGAGACTAGCAAGCACAGATACGCAGTATTTT
-	TRBJ2-1	-	TRBV28	CASSRYNEQFF	TGTGCCAGCAGCCGTTACAATGAGCAGTTCTTC
TRBD1	TRBJ1-6	few	TRBV6-5	CASRWTGSSPLHF	TGTGCCAGCAGGTGGACAGGTTCTTCACCCCTCCACTTT
-	TRBJ1-4	-	TRBV10-3	CAISESPGEKLFF	TGTGCCATCAGTGAGTCGCCAGGGGAAAAACTGTTTTTT
-	TRBJ1-5	-	TRBV15	CATSRDGNQPQHF	TGTGCCACCAGCAGAGACGGGAACCAGCCCCAGCATTTT